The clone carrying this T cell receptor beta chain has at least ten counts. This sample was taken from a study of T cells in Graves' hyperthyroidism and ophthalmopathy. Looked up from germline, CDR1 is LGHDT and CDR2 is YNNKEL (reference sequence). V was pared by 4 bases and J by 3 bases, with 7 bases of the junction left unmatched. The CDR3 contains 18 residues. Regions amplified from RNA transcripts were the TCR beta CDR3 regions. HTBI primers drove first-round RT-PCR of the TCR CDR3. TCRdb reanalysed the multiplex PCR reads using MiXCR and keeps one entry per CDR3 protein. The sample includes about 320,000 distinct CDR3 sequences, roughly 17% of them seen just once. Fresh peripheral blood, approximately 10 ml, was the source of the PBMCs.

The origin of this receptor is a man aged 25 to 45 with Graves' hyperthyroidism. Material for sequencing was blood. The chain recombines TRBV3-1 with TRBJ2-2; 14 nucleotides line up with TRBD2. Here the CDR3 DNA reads TGTGCCAGCAGCCGCTCGGGACTAGCGGGAGTCGACACCGGGGAGCTGTTTTTT. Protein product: CASSRSGLAGVDTGELFF.